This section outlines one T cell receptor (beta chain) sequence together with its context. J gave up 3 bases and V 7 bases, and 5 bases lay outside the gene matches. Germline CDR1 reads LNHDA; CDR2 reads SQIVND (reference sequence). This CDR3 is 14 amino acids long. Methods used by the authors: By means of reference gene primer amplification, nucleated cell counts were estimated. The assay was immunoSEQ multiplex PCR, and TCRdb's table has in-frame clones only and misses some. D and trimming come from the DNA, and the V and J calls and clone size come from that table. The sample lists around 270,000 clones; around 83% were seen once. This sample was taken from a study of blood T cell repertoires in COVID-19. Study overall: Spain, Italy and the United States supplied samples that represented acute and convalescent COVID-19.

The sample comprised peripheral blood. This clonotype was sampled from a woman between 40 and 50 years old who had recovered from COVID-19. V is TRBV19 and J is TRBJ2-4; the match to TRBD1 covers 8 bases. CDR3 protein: CASTSDRDKNIQYF. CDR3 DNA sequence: TGTGCCAGTACCTCGGACAGGGACAAAAACATTCAGTACTTC.